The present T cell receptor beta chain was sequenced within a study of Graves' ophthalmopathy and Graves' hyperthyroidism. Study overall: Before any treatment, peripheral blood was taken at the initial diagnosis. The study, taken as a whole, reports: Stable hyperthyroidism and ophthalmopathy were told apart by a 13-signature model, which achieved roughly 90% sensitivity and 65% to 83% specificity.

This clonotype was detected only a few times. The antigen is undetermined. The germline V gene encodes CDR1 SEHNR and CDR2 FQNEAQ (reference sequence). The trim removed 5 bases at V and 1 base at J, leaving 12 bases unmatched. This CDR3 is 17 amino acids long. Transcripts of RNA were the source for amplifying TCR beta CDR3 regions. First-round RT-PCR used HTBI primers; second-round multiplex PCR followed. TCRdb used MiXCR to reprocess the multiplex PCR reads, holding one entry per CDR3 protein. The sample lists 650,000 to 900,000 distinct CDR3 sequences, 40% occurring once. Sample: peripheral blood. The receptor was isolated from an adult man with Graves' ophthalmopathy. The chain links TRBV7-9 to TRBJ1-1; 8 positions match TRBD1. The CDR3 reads CASSPRTGMGSNTEAFF. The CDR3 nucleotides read TGTGCCAGCAGCCCCCGGACAGGGATGGGGTCGAACACTGAAGCTTTCTTT.